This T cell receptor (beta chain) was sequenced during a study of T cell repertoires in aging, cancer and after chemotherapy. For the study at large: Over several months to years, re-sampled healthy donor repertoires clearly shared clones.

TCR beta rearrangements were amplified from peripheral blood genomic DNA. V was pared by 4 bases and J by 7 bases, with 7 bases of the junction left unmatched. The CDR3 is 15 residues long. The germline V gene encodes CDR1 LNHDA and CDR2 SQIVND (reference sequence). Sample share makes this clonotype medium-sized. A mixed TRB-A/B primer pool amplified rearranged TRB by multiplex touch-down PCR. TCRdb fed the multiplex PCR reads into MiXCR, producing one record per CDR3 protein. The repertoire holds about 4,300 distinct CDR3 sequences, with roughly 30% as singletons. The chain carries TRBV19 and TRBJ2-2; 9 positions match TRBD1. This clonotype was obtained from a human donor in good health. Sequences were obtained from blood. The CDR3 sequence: CASSRQTGGNGELFF. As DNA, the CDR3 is TGTGCCAGTAGTAGGCAGACAGGGGGAAACGGGGAGCTGTTTTTT.